Below are 16 T cell receptor beta chains sequenced from a single sample in a study of T cells in Graves' hyperthyroidism and ophthalmopathy. TCR beta CDR3 regions were amplified from RNA. First-round RT-PCR of the TCR CDR3 relied on the HTBI primer set. Each CDR3 protein gets one entry after TCRdb re-called the multiplex PCR reads with MiXCR. This sample has about 320,000 distinct CDR3 sequences, with roughly 15% found just once. Sequenced input: blood. The receptors originated from a man aged 25-40 years with Graves' hyperthyroidism.

This clonotype was seen many times. J is TRBJ1-5 and V is TRBV7-9, with D possibly matching TRBD1 (5 bases). The germline V gene has CDR1 SEHNR and CDR2 FQNEAQ (reference sequence). V lost 5 bases and J lost 3, with 11 bases in between. CDR3 length: 14 residues. CDR3 bases: TGTGCCAGCAGCAAATGGGGGACCAATCAGCCCCAGCATTTT. Residues: CASSKWGTNQPQHF.

The chain carries TRBV7-2 and TRBJ2-3; TRBD2 matches at 9 bases. Germline values: CDR1 SGHTA, CDR2 FQGNSA. After removal of 3 bases from V and 6 bases from J, the junction contained 7 bases not matched to a gene. The CDR3 runs 15 residues. CDR3: CASSFSGGQGDTQYF. The CDR3 coding sequence is TGTGCCAGCAGCTTCAGCGGGGGGCAGGGGGATACGCAGTATTTT. Filled out from reference TRBV7-2 and TRBJ2-3, the complete variable domain reads GAGVSQSPSNKVTEKGKDVELRCDPISGHTALYWYRQSLGQGLEFLIYFQGNSAPDKSGLPSDRFSAERTGGSVSTLTIQRTQQEDSAVYLCASSFSGGQGDTQYFGPGTRLTVL.

This clonotype was detected only a few times. Here the CDR3 DNA reads TGTGCCAGCAGCGGGGACAGGGAGTATGAGCAGTTCTTC. Protein product: CASSGDREYEQFF. The chain joins TRBV9 to TRBJ2-1, with 9 bases that match TRBD1. The CDR3 extends over 13 amino acids. CDR1 SGDLS and CDR2 YYNGEE come from the germline V gene. V lost 3 bases and J lost 8; bases outside the gene matches: 3.

This clonotype was seen ten or more times. The chain carries TRBV5-1 and TRBJ2-2; a possible D gene is TRBD1 (6 bases). Per the germline V gene, CDR1 is SGHRS and CDR2 is YFSETQ. This CDR3 has 14 amino acids. The V end lost 4 bases, the J end lost 3 bases, and 10 bases lay between the germline ends. In nucleotides, the CDR3 is TGCGCCAGCAGCATCAGGACAGACACCGGGGAGCTGTTTTTT. Amino acid sequence: CASSIRTDTGELFF.

V and J are TRBV3-1 and TRBJ2-2, with 9 nucleotides matching TRBD2. The V and J ends lost 1 base and 2 bases, in that order; junction bases with no gene match: 8. This CDR3 is 18 amino acids long. The germline gives CDR1 LGHDT, CDR2 YNNKEL (reference sequence). As DNA, the CDR3 is TGTGCCAGCAGCCAAGTTGTCCTAGCGGGAACAAACACCGGGGAGCTGTTTTTT. Protein: CASSQVVLAGTNTGELFF.

There are many counts of this clonotype. The chain is built from TRBV7-3 and TRBJ2-3, with 8 nucleotides matching TRBD2. This CDR3 has 15 residues. With V trimmed by 5 bases and J by 4 bases, 8 bases remained unmatched. CDR1 is SGHTA, CDR2 FQGTGA, per germline. In DNA form, the CDR3 reads TGTGCCAGCAGCCAGAGCGGGAGAAGGGCAGATACGCAGTATTTT. It encodes CASSQSGRRADTQYF.

This clonotype was recorded a few times. The chain is built from TRBV29-1 and TRBJ2-3, with 7 nucleotides matching TRBD2. Unmatched junction bases numbered 5, after V lost 5 bases and J lost 3 bases. From germline, CDR1 is SQVTM and CDR2 ANQGSEA. CDR3 length equals 13 residues. The CDR3 DNA is TGCAGCGTTTCACGGGAGGCAACAGATACGCAGTATTTT. Protein: CSVSREATDTQYF.

This clonotype was observed once. Since a much larger clone is just one base distant, this may be a read error. J is TRBJ2-1 and V is TRBV7-6; D unresolved. The CDR3 has 12 amino acids. V was trimmed by 5 bases and J by 14 bases, leaving 16 bases between them. Germline V gene sequence: CDR1 SGHVS, CDR2 FNYEAQ. The CDR3 DNA follows: TGTGCCAGCAGCGCCGGAGAGGTCGGCAAGTTCTTC. Its protein product is CASSAGEVGKFF.

This clonotype was detected many times. The chain carries TRBV2 and TRBJ2-5; weak D call: TRBD2 (6 bases). The CDR3 spans 13 residues. The V gene's germline CDR1 is SNHLY and CDR2 FYNNEI. Trimming removed 9 bases at V and 7 bases at J, with 18 bases between. This CDR3 is CASQAGRERTQYF. CDR3 coding DNA: TGTGCCAGTCAAGCCGGGAGAGAAAGGACCCAGTACTTC.

This clonotype was picked up many times. V and J are TRBV30 and TRBJ2-1, with a tentative D call TRBD2 (5 bases). Germline CDR1 reads GTSNPN; CDR2 reads SVGIG (reference sequence). V dropped 7 bases and J dropped 6 bases, with 19 bases sitting between them. The length of the CDR3 is 14 residues. DNA for the CDR3: TGTGCCTCACCTACGAGAGGGCTCCCCAATGAGCAGTTCTTC. This translates into CASPTRGLPNEQFF. The variable domain in full, with the rest retrieved from reference TRBV30 and TRBJ2-1, is SQTIHQWPATLVQPVGSPLSLECTVEGTSNPNLYWYRQAAGRGLQLLFYSVGIGQISSEVPQNLSASRPQDRQFILSSKKLLLSDSGFYLCASPTRGLPNEQFFGPGTRLTVL.

There are many counts of this clonotype. The DNA of the CDR3 is TGCAGTGCTAGAGATCACAGGACTAGCACAGATACGCAGTATTTT. It codes for CSARDHRTSTDTQYF. The chain links TRBV20-1 to TRBJ2-3; D might be TRBD1 or TRBD2, each matching 5 bases. Germline CDR1 and CDR2: DFQATT and SNEGSKA (reference sequence). The CDR3 sequence is 15 residues long. V was pared by 0 bases and J by 0 bases, with 10 bases between.

This clonotype was recorded at least ten times. The chain uses TRBV18 and TRBJ2-1; D is possibly TRBD2 (6 bases). Germline values: CDR1 KGHSH, CDR2 LQKENI. Trimming stripped 4 bases from V and 4 bases from J, with 11 bases between. The CDR3 runs 14 residues. This CDR3 reads CASSRGVPYNEQFF. The CDR3 nucleotides are TGTGCCAGCTCACGGGGGGTCCCATACAATGAGCAGTTCTTC.

In regard to this clonotype: This may arise from a read error, as a much more abundant clone is one base away. The chain couples TRBV6-1 to TRBJ1-2; 8 nucleotides line up with TRBD1. This CDR3 comprises 12 residues. Germline CDR1 reads MNHNS; CDR2 reads SASEGT. V was pared by 5 bases and J by 7 bases, with 3 bases of the junction left unmatched. CDR3 region: CASSRQGSGYTF. The DNA of the CDR3 is TGTGCCAGCAGTCGACAGGGGAGTGGCTACACCTTC.

V is TRBV19 and J is TRBJ2-2; 10 bases agree with TRBD2. The CDR3 is made up of 16 amino acids. Looked up from germline, CDR1 is LNHDA and CDR2 is SQIVND (reference sequence). With V trimmed by 6 bases and J by 7 bases, 11 bases remained unmatched. CDR3 in DNA: TGTGCCAGTAGGGCGGGAGCGGGAGGGCCTGGCGGGGAGCTGTTTTTT. Translated, it gives CASRAGAGGPGGELFF.

This clonotype appeared many times. The rearrangement uses TRBV6-1 and TRBJ2-2, with 7 bases lining up with TRBD2. CDR1 and CDR2 from the germline V gene are MNHNS and SASEGT. The junction had 9 bases not matched to a gene; V was cut back by 5 bases and J by 0 bases. This CDR3 is built from 17 residues. The CDR3 nucleotides are TGTGCCAGCAGTCGCCGGCCTAGCGGAACGAACACCGGGGAGCTGTTTTTT. Its protein is CASSRRPSGTNTGELFF.

This clonotype was recorded many times. The genes are TRBV28 and TRBJ2-7, with 7 bases lining up with TRBD1. The CDR3 runs to 15 residues. V lost 1 base and J lost 3; bases outside the gene matches: 6. CDR1 is MDHEN and CDR2 is SYDVKM in the germline V gene. The DNA of the CDR3 is TGTGCCAGCAGTTTATACAGGGGACCGGGCTACGAGCAGTACTTC. This translates into CASSLYRGPGYEQYF.